Reported below is one T cell receptor (beta chain). Its antigen remains undetermined. Base quality data are lacking; no much larger clone is found one base away. The data stem from a study of long-term antiretroviral therapy in people with HIV (dated by TCRdb to the early 2020s). Describing the broader study: The earliest samples were collected roughly a decade before the 2015 WHO recommendation for immediate ART, at a time when ART was usually postponed until CD4 counts fell. From some 28 adults with confirmed HIV infection, the cohort provided around 180 cryopreserved PBMC samples, gathered serially across a mean of around six years (range 1-12). No cross-contamination during QIAcube processing was shown when test extractions of a monoclonal T-cell line were performed alongside fewer than 40 polyclonal samples. Whether ART initiation and durable HIV suppression were associated with changes in peripheral blood TRB repertoire composition and diversity was tested in a retrospective serial study. Of the approximately 28 participants with HIV, approximately twelve were female. Findings and caveats that apply to the study as a whole: No data were available on ART adherence, viral resistance or therapy changes, limiting inferences about post-ART repertoire changes. The samples span the years 2004 to 2017, and the ART regimens used at that time may not be as effective as current regimens. Compared with controls, HIV repertoires had narrower CDR3 length ranges, and the network structure pointed to an antigen-experienced repertoire that shifted only slightly toward naive after ART. Owing to limited PBMC availability, only the TCR beta chain was sequenced, without alpha chain pairing. Unsorted PBMC were profiled instead of sorted CD4+ and CD8+ T cells because pre-ART samples had limited cell numbers. At every time point, the repertoire was dominated by expanded TRB clones first identified before ART initiation, although this dominance fluctuated and, in many PLHIV, declined after ART. Starting ART was linked to a significant rise in TRB diversity, yet even with long-term ART the diversity remained significantly lower than in transplant donor controls.

The immunoSEQ hsTCRB v3.0 assay was used at survey level resolution to sequence the TRB variable region. The targeted TRB sequencing depth was about 35,000-55,000 T-cell genomes per sample. TRB libraries were pooled and sequenced on an Illumina MiSeq using a v3 150-cycle kit. On the study's bioinformatics: Analysis of repertoires was carried out in R inside a reproducible Nextflow workflow spanning QC, data transformation and analysis. LymphoSeq2, an R package for exploring AIRR-Seq data, was used to implement the custom analyses. A few samples yielding fewer than 5000 total TRB sequences were excluded, leaving over 150 analyzed HIV repertoires. Among the 190 or so HIV repertoires that were kept, 59 were collected before ART initiation and some 130 were collected after ART initiation. Repertoires were downsampled to 5000 TRB nucleotide sequences, and summary statistics were averaged over 100 downsampling iterations. Only TRB sequences with CDR3 regions of at least seven amino acids were retained for analysis. Diversity was measured with a Shannon entropy-derived clonality score and the Gini coefficient. Repertoire networks linked the top 5000 CDR3 amino acid sequences whenever two sequences differed by an edit distance of one. GLIPH2 predicted antigen specificity groups and MHC restriction for TRB CDR3 amino acid sequences. To flag known associations with CMV, EBV, HIV or tissue antigens, CDR3 amino acid sequences were compared against VDJdb and McPAS-TCR. Pre-ART, post-ART and control groups were compared with Wilcoxon signed-rank tests and Holm-Bonferroni correction. TCRdb took this table from immuneACCESS and kept in-frame rearrangements with V and J called. Such tables lack part of the clones; where checked against another copy, unresolved V genes explain under half of the gap, and the rest is unexplained. V and J calls and clone size come straight from that table; D and trimming were deduced from the DNA. For this sample the table gives 20,000 to 30,000 clones, of which more than 75% were detected only once. The biggest ten clones account for more than 7% of the sample.

Participants were included only if at least one PBMC sample before ART initiation and at least two post-ART samples were available. Every participant with HIV received treatment in the United States of America. Cryopreserved samples of about 0.95-10 million PBMC were thawed and washed before DNA extraction. At the time of the earliest PBMC sample, participants with HIV were aged between 23 and 54 years. PBMC samples from each participant spanned 1-4 timepoints before ART initiation and 2-8 timepoints after ART initiation, with a median of 7 samples. For every participant, serial HIV viral load, CD4+ T-cell count, ART history and demographic data were obtained. Genomic DNA was extracted from unsorted PBMC with a Qiagen kit on a QIAcube, processed in batches of 12 samples. CDR1 and CDR2, looked up from the germline V gene, are SGHDT and YYEEEE. Relative to germline, V is missing 0 bases and J is missing 5 bases, with 8 bases of the junction outside any gene match. The CDR3 runs 16 amino acids, cysteine and phenylalanine included. Of the read, only the CDR3 DNA is kept; its 48 bases are in frame from base 1.

The sequence was obtained from a man between 40 and 49 years old with HIV. The specimen was unsorted PBMCs, collected less than 5 years after starting antiretroviral therapy. This chain joins TRBV5-6 to TRBJ2-1; 7 bases in the middle match TRBD2. The CDR3 corresponds to CASSLVGLADNNEQFF. At the DNA level, the sequence is TGTGCCAGCAGCTTGGTTGGTCTAGCGGATAACAATGAGCAGTTCTTC. Extended through the reference TRBV5-6 and TRBJ2-1 proteins, this CDR3 yields the full variable domain: DAGVTQSPTHLIKTRGQQVTLRCSPKSGHDTVSWYQQALGQGPQFIFQYYEEEERQRGNFPDRFSGHQFPNYSSELNVNALLLGDSALYLCASSLVGLADNNEQFFGPGTRLTVL.